This TCR beta chain was obtained from a study of T cell clonality in common variable immunodeficiency. On this clone: The read finishes 3 residues shy of the CDR3 end, and the germline J gene is used to complete it.

The germline V gene has CDR1 DFQATT and CDR2 SNEGSKA (reference sequence). Trimming removed 2 bases from V and 6 bases from J; junction bases left unmatched: 7. There are 15 residues in the CDR3. Assay used: immunoSEQ multiplex PCR; TCRdb lists only in-frame clones, some missing. This sample has about 35,000 clones, each found more than once. This chain uses TRBV20-1 with TRBJ2-1; 10 bases match TRBD2. The material sequenced was peripheral blood mononuclear cells. The clonotype originates from a person aged 18 to 70 in good health. CDR3 sequence: CSARYSGRRSNEQFF. The CDR3 DNA, read in part, is TGCAGTGCTAGATATAGCGGGAGGAGGTCCAATGAG.